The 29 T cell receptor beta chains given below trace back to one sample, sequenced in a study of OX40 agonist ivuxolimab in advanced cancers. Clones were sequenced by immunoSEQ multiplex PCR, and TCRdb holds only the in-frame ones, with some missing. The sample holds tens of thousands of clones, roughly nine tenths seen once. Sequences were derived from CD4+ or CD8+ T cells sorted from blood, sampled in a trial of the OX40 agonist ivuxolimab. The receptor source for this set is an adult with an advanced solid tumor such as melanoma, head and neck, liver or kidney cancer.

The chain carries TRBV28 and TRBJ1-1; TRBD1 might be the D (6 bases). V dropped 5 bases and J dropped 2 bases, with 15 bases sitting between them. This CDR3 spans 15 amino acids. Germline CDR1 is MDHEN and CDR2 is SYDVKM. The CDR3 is CASSPTAGENTEAFF. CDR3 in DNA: TGTGCCAGCAGTCCCACCGCAGGGGAAAACACTGAAGCTTTCTTT.

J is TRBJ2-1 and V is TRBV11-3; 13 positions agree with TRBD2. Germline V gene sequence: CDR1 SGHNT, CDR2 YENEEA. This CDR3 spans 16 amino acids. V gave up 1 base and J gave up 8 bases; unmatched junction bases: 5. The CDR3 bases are TGTGCCAGCAGCTTAGGTCTCGGACTAGCGGGAGATGAGCAGTTCTTC. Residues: CASSLGLGLAGDEQFF.

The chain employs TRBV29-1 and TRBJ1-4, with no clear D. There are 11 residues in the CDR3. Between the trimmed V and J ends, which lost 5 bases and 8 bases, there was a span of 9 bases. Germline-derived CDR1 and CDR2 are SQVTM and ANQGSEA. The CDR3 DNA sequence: TGCAGCGTTTTGTGGTCCGAAAAACTGTTTTTT. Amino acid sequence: CSVLWSEKLFF.

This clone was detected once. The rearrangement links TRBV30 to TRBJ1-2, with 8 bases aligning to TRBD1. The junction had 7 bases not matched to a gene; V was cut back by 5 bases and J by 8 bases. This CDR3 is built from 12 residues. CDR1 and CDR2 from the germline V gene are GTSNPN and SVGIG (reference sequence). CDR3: CAWGSTGVGYTF. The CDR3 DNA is TGTGCCTGGGGGTCGACAGGGGTAGGCTACACCTTC.

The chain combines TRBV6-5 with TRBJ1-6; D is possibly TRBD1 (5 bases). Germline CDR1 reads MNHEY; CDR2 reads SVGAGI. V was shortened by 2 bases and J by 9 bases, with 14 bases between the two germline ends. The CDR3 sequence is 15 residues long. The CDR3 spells CASSYSGPQGSPLHF. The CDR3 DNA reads TGTGCCAGCAGTTACAGCGGCCCCCAGGGTTCACCCCTCCACTTT.

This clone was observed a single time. The chain's CDR3 is CASSLFNQPQHF. The CDR3 DNA sequence: TGTGCCAGCAGCTTGTTCAATCAGCCCCAGCATTTT. The V call is TRBV7-2, the J call TRBJ1-5; D unresolved. This CDR3 comprises 12 residues. Trimming removed 3 bases at V and 3 bases at J, with 3 bases between. Germline CDR1 SGHTA, CDR2 FQGNSA.

The CDR3 spells CASSQSGTSSYNEQFF. CDR3 DNA sequence: TGTGCCAGCAGCCAAAGCGGGACCAGCTCCTACAATGAGCAGTTCTTC. The J gene is TRBJ2-1, the V gene TRBV7-9, with TRBD2 matching over 7 bases. V shed 5 bases and J 0 bases; nucleotides not matched to a gene: 7. Looked up from germline, CDR1 is SEHNR and CDR2 is FQNEAQ (reference sequence). This CDR3 is 16 amino acids long.

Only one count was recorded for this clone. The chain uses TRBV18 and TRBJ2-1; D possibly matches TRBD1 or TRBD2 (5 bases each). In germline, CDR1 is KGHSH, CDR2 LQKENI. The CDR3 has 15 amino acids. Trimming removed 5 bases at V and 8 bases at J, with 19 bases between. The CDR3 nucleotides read TGTGCCAGCTCATCACAAAGCAAGGGACGAGATGAGCAGTTCTTC. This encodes CASSSQSKGRDEQFF. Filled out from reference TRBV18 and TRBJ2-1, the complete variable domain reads NAGVMQNPRHLVRRRGQEARLRCSPMKGHSHVYWYRQLPEEGLKFMVYLQKENIIDESGMPKERFSAEFPKEGPSILRIQQVVRGDSAAYFCASSSQSKGRDEQFFGPGTRLTVL.

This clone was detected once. Here the CDR3 DNA reads TGTGCCAGCTCTGACCTGGACAGGGGGCCTAGTGGCTACACCTTC. This translates into CASSDLDRGPSGYTF. V is TRBV18 and J is TRBJ1-2; TRBD1 agrees at 11 bases. The junction had 10 bases not matched to a gene; V was cut back by 6 bases and J by 7 bases. Germline V gene sequence: CDR1 KGHSH, CDR2 LQKENI. The CDR3 is made up of 15 amino acids.

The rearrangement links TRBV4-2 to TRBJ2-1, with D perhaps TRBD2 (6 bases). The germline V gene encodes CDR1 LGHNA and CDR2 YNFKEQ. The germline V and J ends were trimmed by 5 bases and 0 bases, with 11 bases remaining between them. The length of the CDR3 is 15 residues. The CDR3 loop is CASSKRRDSYNEQFF. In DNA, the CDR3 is TGTGCCAGCAGCAAGCGGCGGGACTCCTACAATGAGCAGTTCTTC.

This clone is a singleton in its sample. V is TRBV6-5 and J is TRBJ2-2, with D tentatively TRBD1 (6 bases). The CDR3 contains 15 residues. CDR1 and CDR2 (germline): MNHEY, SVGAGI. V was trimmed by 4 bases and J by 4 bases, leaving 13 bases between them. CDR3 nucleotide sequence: TGTGCCAGCAGTTTTTCAGGGGTGGGCACCGGGGAGCTGTTTTTT. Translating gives CASSFSGVGTGELFF.

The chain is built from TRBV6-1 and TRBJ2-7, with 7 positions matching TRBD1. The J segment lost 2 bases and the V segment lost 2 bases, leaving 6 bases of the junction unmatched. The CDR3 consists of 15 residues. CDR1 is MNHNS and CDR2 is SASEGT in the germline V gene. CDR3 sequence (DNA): TGTGCCAGCAGTGAATCCGTCGGACAGGCCTACGAGCAGTACTTC. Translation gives CASSESVGQAYEQYF.

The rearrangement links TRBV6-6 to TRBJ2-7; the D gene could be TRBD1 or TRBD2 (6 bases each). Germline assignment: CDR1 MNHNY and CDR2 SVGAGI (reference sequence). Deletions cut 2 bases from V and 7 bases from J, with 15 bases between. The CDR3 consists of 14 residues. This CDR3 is CASSYRVGGGEQYF. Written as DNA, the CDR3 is TGTGCCAGCAGTTACCGGGTCGGGGGCGGTGAGCAGTACTTC.

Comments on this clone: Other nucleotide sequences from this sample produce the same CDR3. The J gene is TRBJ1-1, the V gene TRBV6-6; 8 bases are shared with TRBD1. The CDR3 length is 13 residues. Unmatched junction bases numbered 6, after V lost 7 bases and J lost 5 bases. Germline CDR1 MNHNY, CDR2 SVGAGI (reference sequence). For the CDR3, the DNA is TGTGCCAGCACCACAACAGGGGGTACTGAAGCTTTCTTT. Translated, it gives CASTTTGGTEAFF.

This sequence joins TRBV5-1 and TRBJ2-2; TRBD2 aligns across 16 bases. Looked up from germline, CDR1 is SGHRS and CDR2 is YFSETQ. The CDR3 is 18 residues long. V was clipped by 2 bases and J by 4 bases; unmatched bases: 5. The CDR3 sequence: CASSLLGLAGGATGELFF. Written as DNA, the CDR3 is TGCGCCAGCAGCTTACTGGGACTAGCGGGAGGGGCCACCGGGGAGCTGTTTTTT. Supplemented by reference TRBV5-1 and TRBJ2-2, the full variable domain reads KAGVTQTPRYLIKTRGQQVTLSCSPISGHRSVSWYQQTPGQGLQFLFEYFSETQRNKGNFPGRFSGRQFSNSRSEMNVSTLELGDSALYLCASSLLGLAGGATGELFFGEGSRLTVL.

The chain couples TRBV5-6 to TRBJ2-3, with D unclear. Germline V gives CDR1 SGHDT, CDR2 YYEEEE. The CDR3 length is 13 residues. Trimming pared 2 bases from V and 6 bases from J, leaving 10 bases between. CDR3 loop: CASSLGMMDTQYF. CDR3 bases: TGTGCCAGCAGCTTAGGGATGATGGATACGCAGTATTTT.

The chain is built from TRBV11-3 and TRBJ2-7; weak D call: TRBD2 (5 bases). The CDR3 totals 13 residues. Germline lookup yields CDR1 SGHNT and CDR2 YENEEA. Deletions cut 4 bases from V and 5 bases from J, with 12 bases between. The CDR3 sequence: CASSSGSGNEQYF. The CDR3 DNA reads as TGTGCCAGCAGCTCCGGGTCGGGGAACGAGCAGTACTTC.

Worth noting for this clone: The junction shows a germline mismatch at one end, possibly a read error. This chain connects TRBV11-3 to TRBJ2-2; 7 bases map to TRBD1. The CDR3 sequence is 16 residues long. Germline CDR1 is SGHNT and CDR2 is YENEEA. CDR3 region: CASSLDGQVKTGELFF. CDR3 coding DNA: TGTGCCAGCAGCCTAGATGGACAGGTCAAAACCGGGGAGCTGTTTTTT. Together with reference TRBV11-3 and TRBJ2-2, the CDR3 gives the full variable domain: EAGVVQSPRYKIIEKKQPVAFWCNPISGHNTLYWYLQNLGQGPELLIRYENEEAVDDSQLPKDRFSAERLKGVDSTLKIQPAELGDSAVYLCASSLDGQVKTGELFFGEGSRLTVL.

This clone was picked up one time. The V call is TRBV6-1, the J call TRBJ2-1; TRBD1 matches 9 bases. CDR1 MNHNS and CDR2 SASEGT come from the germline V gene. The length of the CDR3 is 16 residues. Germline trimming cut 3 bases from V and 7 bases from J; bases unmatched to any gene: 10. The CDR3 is CASSDQNRGRDNEQFF. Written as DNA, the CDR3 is TGTGCCAGCAGTGACCAGAACAGGGGGCGCGATAATGAGCAGTTCTTC.

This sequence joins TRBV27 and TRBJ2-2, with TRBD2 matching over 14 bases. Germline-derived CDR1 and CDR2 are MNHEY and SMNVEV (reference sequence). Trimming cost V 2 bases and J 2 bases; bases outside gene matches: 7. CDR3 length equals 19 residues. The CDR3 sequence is CASSLIPGTSGGNTGELFF. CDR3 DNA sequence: TGTGCCAGCAGTTTAATTCCCGGGACTAGCGGGGGTAACACCGGGGAGCTGTTTTTT.

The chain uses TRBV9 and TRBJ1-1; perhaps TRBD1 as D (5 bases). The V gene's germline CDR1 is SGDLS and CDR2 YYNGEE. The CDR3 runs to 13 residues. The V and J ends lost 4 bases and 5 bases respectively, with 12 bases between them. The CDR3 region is CASSLRGATEAFF. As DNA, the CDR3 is TGTGCCAGCAGCCTCCGGGGCGCAACTGAAGCTTTCTTT.

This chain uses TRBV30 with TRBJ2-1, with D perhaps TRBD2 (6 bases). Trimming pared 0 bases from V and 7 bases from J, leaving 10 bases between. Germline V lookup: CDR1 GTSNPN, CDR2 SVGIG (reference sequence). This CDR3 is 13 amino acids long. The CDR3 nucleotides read TGTGCCTGGAGTGTACTTGGAGGGAATGAGCAGTTCTTC. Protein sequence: CAWSVLGGNEQFF. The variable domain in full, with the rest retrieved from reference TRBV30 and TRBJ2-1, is SQTIHQWPATLVQPVGSPLSLECTVEGTSNPNLYWYRQAAGRGLQLLFYSVGIGQISSEVPQNLSASRPQDRQFILSSKKLLLSDSGFYLCAWSVLGGNEQFFGPGTRLTVL.

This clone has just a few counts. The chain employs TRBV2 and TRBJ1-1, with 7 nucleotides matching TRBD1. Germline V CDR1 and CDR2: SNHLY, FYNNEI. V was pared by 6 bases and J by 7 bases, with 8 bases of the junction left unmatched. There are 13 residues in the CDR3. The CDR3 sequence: CASSGDSLYEAFF. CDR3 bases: TGTGCCAGCAGCGGGGACAGCCTCTATGAAGCTTTCTTT.

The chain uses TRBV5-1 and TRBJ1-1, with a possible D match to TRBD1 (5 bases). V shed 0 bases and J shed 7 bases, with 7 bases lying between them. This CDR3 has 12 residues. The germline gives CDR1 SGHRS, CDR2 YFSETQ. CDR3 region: CASSLGGYEAFF. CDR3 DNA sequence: TGCGCCAGCAGCTTGGGGGGGTATGAAGCTTTCTTT.

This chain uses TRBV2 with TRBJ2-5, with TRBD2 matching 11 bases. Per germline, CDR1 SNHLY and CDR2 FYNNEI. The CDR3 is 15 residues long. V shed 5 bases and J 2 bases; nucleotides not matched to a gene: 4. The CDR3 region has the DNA TGTGCCAGCAGTACTAGCGGGGGATTACAAGAGACCCAGTACTTC. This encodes CASSTSGGLQETQYF.

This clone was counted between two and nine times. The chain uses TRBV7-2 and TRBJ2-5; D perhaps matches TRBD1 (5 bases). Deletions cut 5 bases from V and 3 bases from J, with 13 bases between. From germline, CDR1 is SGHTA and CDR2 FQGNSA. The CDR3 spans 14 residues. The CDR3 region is CASSLQVGEETQYF. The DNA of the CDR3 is TGTGCCAGCAGCCTCCAAGTAGGGGAAGAGACCCAGTACTTC. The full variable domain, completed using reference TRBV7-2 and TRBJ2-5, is GAGVSQSPSNKVTEKGKDVELRCDPISGHTALYWYRQSLGQGLEFLIYFQGNSAPDKSGLPSDRFSAERTGGSVSTLTIQRTQQEDSAVYLCASSLQVGEETQYFGPGTRLLVL.

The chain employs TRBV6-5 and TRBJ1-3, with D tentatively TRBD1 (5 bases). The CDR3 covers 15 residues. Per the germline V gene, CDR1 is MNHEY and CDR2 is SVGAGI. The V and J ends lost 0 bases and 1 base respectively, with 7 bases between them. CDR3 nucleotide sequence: TGTGCCAGCAGTTACTCGGGGGGATCTGGAAACACCATATATTTT. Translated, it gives CASSYSGGSGNTIYF.

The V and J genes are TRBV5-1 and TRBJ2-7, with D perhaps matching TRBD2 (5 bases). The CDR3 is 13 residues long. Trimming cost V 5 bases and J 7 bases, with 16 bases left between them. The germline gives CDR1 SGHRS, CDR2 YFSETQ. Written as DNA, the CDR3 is TGCGCCAGCAGTCATGGGGTGACGGGGGAGCAGTACTTC. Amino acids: CASSHGVTGEQYF.

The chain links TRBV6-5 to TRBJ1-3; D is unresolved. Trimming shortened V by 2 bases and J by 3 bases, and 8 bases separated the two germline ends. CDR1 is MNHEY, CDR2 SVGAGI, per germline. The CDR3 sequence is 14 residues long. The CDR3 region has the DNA TGTGCCAGCAGTTACAGTGGGGTTGGAAACACCATATATTTT. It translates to CASSYSGVGNTIYF.